The 23 T cell receptor beta chains below were found in one sample sequenced in a study of CXCR3-negative and CXCR3-positive naive CD8 T cells. Through 5' RACE with UMI labels, the TRB cDNA libraries were prepared. TCRdb reanalyzed the 5' RACE reads and collapses them to one entry per CDR3 protein, without DNA. Recorded for this sample: tens of thousands of distinct CDR3 sequences. The specimen was naive CXCR3- CD8+ T cells from blood. Subset here: CD45RO-CCR7+CD27+CD95- naive CD8+ T cells lacking CXCR3 (TNR3-). These receptors originate from a human donor in good health. Some clones in this sample may be carry-over from other donors' samples.

Here the CDR3 reads CASCPSGGAGNEQFF. The chain recombines TRBV6-2 or TRBV6-3 with TRBJ2-1; TCRdb picks TRBD2, but there is no DNA to check that call. There are 15 residues in the CDR3. From germline, CDR1 is MNHEY and CDR2 SVGEGT.

This clonotype is called medium-sized (0.01 to 0.1%) based on its frequency. The chain couples TRBV27 to TRBJ2-5. Germline V gene sequence: CDR1 MNHEY, CDR2 SMNVEV (reference sequence). The CDR3 contains 11 residues. CDR3 region: CASSLGETQYF.

V gene TRBV9 combines with J gene TRBJ2-1; absent DNA, TCRdb's TRBD1 call cannot be checked. This CDR3 comprises 12 residues. Per germline, CDR1 SGDLS and CDR2 YYNGEE. The CDR3 is CASSALSNEQFF.

The chain is built from TRBV29-1 and TRBJ2-1; TCRdb picks TRBD2, but there is no DNA to check that call. Germline CDR1 reads SQVTM; CDR2 reads ANQGSEA. The CDR3 spans 13 residues. This CDR3 is CSHLGGRGDEQFF.

The chain uses TRBV10-3 and TRBJ2-3. CDR1 is ENHRY and CDR2 is SYGVKD in the germline V gene. The CDR3 consists of 17 residues. This CDR3 reads CAISGVVGYLNTDTQYF.

The chain combines TRBV4-1 with TRBJ1-5. CDR1 is MGHRA and CDR2 is YSYEKL in the germline V gene. The CDR3 is made up of 15 amino acids. CDR3 amino acids: CASSQVNTENQPQHF.

This chain uses TRBV12-3 or TRBV12-4 with TRBJ2-1. The CDR3 is 11 residues long. The chain's CDR3 is CASSSSNEQFF.

CDR3 loop: CASSRLAGEGETQYF. The chain is built from TRBV27 and TRBJ2-5; TCRdb's D call, TRBD2, is unchecked because there is no DNA. Germline CDR1 reads MNHEY; CDR2 reads SMNVEV (reference sequence). The CDR3 is 15 residues long.

The chain uses TRBV7-2 and TRBJ2-7; TCRdb lists TRBD2, though no DNA is available to test this call. The CDR3 sequence is 17 residues long. Germline lookup yields CDR1 SGHTA and CDR2 FQGNSA. The CDR3: CASSFGLAGGLAYEQYF.

This chain uses TRBV4-2 with TRBJ2-1; the D call from TCRdb, TRBD2, cannot be confirmed without DNA. This CDR3 spans 22 amino acids. The germline CDR1 and CDR2 sequences are LGHNA and YNFKEQ. The CDR3: CASSHSARLAAFEGGSYNEQFF.

V is TRBV29-1 and J is TRBJ2-2. This CDR3 comprises 13 residues. CDR1 is SQVTM and CDR2 is ANQGSEA in the germline V gene. The CDR3 sequence: CSVEFWNTGELFF.

The CDR3 loop reads CASSYWGIGYEQYF. The V call is TRBV6-5, the J call TRBJ2-7; TCRdb lists TRBD1, though no DNA is available to test this call. This CDR3 spans 14 amino acids. Germline V CDR1 and CDR2: MNHEY, SVGAGI.

V is TRBV11-2 and J is TRBJ2-2; TCRdb designates TRBD2, a call that cannot be tested without DNA. Germline-derived CDR1 and CDR2 are SGHAT and FQNNGV. The CDR3 extends over 14 amino acids. CDR3 sequence reads: CATLAGGPVGELFF.

This chain joins TRBV12-3 or TRBV12-4 and TRBJ2-1; there is no DNA to check the TCRdb D call of TRBD1. There are 15 residues in the CDR3. This CDR3 reads CASSSRDTRFNEQFF.

This chain uses TRBV11-2 with TRBJ2-7; TCRdb's assignment of TRBD2 cannot be checked, as there is no DNA. The CDR3 loop spans 17 amino acids. Germline V lookup: CDR1 SGHAT, CDR2 FQNNGV. Here the CDR3 reads CASSPKVASRYSYEQYF.

V usage is TRBV27 and J usage is TRBJ1-1; no DNA is available, so the TRBD1 call from TCRdb remains unchecked. The CDR3 runs to 16 residues. The germline V gene has CDR1 MNHEY and CDR2 SMNVEV (reference sequence). The CDR3 loop reads CASSLSHRDRNTEAFF.

This chain uses TRBV7-2 with TRBJ2-5; as DNA is missing, the TRBD1 call by TCRdb cannot be tested. The CDR3 sequence is 16 residues long. The germline V gene has CDR1 SGHTA and CDR2 FQGNSA. CDR3 loop: CASSHGRTGPQETQYF.

The chain is built from TRBV12-3 or TRBV12-4 and TRBJ2-1; TCRdb indicates TRBD1, and absent DNA this call remains unverified. The CDR3 covers 12 residues. CDR3 sequence: CASRSGGLEQFF.

The CDR3 reads CATGLGETNEQYF. The genes are TRBV6-4 and TRBJ2-7; no DNA is available, so the TRBD2 call from TCRdb remains unchecked. The length of the CDR3 is 13 residues. CDR1 MRHNA and CDR2 SNTAGT come from the germline V gene.

The V gene is TRBV15, the J gene TRBJ2-1; TCRdb reports TRBD2, a call that lacks DNA to check it against. Germline CDR1 and CDR2: LNHNV and YYDKDF (reference sequence). The CDR3 totals 15 residues. Here the CDR3 reads CATSRPSGSRNEQFF.

This clonotype is medium-sized by frequency. V gene TRBV20-1 combines with J gene TRBJ2-1; TCRdb proposes TRBD2, but this gene call is untestable without DNA. Germline loops: CDR1 DFQATT, CDR2 SNEGSKA (reference sequence). The CDR3 has 14 residues. CDR3 residues: CSANSGGDYNEQFF.

CDR3: CSARGFLRGRAHNEQFF. The V gene is TRBV20-1, the J gene TRBJ2-1; TCRdb's D gene call, TRBD2, goes unchecked for lack of DNA. The CDR3 runs 17 residues. Germline values: CDR1 DFQATT, CDR2 SNEGSKA (reference sequence).

The chain carries TRBV20-1 and TRBJ2-1; the D call of TRBD1 rests on TCRdb alone, since no DNA is present to check it. The CDR3 spans 14 residues. Germline values: CDR1 DFQATT, CDR2 SNEGSKA (reference sequence). This CDR3 is CSATRESGANEQFF.